Sequencing of this TCR beta chain was carried out in a study of shared clonotypes between healthy human individuals. Study-wide results and caveats: Generation probability values for non-shared clonotypes were lower than those for clonotypes shared by all four donors. Naive CD4 clonotypes overlapped across a handful of donors at approximately 5.3%. Sorted-subset sequencing, rarefaction showed, was incomplete despite large depth.

The assay used deep level. Using immunoSEQ multiplex PCR, the repertoire was profiled, and TCRdb retains in-frame clones only, with some absent. The sample lists 2 million to 2.5 million clones; about nine tenths were seen once. Germline V gene lookup returns CDR1 SGHRS and CDR2 YFSETQ. This CDR3 comprises 17 residues. V shed 0 bases and J 4 bases; nucleotides not matched to a gene: 9. Comments on this clone: What it binds is not known.

The chain recombines TRBV5-1 with TRBJ2-5; TRBD2 aligns across 10 bases. Sequences were obtained from naive CD4+ T cells from PBMCs. This sample's subset: CD45RA+ positively selected. The receptor comes from a young man in good health. Some clones in this sample may be carry-over from other donors' samples. The CDR3 region is CASSLGSPSGSRETQYF. The CDR3 DNA reads TGCGCCAGCAGCTTGGGATCCCCTAGCGGGAGCAGAGAGACCCAGTACTTC.